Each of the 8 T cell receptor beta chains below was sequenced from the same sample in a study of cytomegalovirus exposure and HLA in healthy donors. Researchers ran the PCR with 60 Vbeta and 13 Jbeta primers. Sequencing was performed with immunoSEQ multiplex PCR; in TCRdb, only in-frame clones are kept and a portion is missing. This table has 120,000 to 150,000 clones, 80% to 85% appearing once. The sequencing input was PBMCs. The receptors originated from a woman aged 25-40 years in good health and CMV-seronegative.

This CDR3 reads CAISDDRVLTQPQHF. CDR3 DNA sequence: TGTGCCATCAGCGACGACAGGGTACTTACTCAGCCCCAGCATTTT. The V and J genes are TRBV10-3 and TRBJ1-5; 7 bases align to TRBD1. The junction had 11 bases not matched to a gene; V was cut back by 6 bases and J by 6 bases. The CDR3 runs 15 residues. Germline V lookup: CDR1 ENHRY, CDR2 SYGVKD.

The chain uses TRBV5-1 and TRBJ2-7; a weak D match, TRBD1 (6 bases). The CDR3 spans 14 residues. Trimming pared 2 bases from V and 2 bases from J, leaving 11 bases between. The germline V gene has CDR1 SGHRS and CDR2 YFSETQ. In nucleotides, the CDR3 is TGCGCCAGCAGCTTACAGGGTAGTCCCTACGAGCAGTACTTC. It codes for CASSLQGSPYEQYF.

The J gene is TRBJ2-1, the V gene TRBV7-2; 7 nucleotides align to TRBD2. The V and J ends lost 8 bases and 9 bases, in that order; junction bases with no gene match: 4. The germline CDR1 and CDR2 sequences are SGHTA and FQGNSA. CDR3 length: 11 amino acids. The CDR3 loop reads CASSREGEQFF. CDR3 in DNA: TGTGCCAGCTCTAGGGAGGGTGAGCAGTTCTTC.

Here the CDR3 DNA reads TGTGCCAGCAGTTACTCTTTAGGGGCCAAGAATGAGCAGTTCTTC. Amino acid sequence: CASSYSLGAKNEQFF. The chain couples TRBV6-5 to TRBJ2-1; TRBD1 might be the D (5 bases). V was clipped by 0 bases and J by 7 bases, with 13 bases between them. The germline V gene has CDR1 MNHEY and CDR2 SVGAGI. There are 15 residues in the CDR3.

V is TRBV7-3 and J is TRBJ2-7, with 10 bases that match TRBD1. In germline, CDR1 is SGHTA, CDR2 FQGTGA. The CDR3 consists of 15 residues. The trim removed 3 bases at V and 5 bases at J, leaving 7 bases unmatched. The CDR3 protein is CASSLTGTGADEQYF. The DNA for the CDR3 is TGTGCCAGCAGCTTGACCGGGACAGGGGCTGACGAGCAGTACTTC. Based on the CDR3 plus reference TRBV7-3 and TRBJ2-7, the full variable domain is GAGVSQTPSNKVTEKGKYVELRCDPISGHTALYWYRQSLGQGPEFLIYFQGTGAADDSGLPNDRFFAVRPEGSVSTLKIQRTERGDSAVYLCASSLTGTGADEQYFGPGTRLTVT.

The CDR3 bases are TGTGCCAGCAGCTTATTCTCGGGCACAGATACGCAGTATTTT. Amino acid sequence: CASSLFSGTDTQYF. The chain links TRBV7-6 to TRBJ2-3, with D uncertain. The germline CDR1 and CDR2 sequences are SGHVS and FNYEAQ. The CDR3 consists of 14 residues. Trimming took off 2 bases at V and 1 base at J, with 7 bases between the two ends.

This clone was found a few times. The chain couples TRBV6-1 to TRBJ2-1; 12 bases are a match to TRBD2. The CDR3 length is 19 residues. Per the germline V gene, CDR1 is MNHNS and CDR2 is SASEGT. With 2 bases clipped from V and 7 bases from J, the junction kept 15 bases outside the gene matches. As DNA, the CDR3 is TGTGCCAGCAGTGAATACGCGGCTAGCGGGGGGGCCTTGGGGAATGAGCAGTTCTTC. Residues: CASSEYAASGGALGNEQFF.

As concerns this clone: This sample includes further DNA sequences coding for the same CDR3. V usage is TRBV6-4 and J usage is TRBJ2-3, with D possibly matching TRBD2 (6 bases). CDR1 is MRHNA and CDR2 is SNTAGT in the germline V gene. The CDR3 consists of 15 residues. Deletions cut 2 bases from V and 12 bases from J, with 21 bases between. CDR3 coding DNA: TGTGCCAGCAGTGACGACGGGGCTAGCGCTCAATCACAGTATTTT. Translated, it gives CASSDDGASAQSQYF.